Only one count was recorded for the clone carrying this T cell receptor (beta chain). This specimen comes from a study of identical twins. The germline gives CDR1 PRHDT, CDR2 FYEKMQ (reference sequence). This CDR3 is built from 17 residues. The junction had 14 bases not matched to a gene; V was cut back by 3 bases and J by 7 bases. MiXCR, applied by TCRdb to the 5' RACE reads, yields one record per CDR3 protein. The sample has under 800,000 distinct CDR3 sequences, 21% seen once. The sample also formed part of further work on T cells expressing NK-cell markers. That study reports: Among the eight sequenced donors, seven tested HCMV-seropositive and one tested seronegative. Expanded NKG2C+ T cell clones were not confirmed as HCMV-specific.

This rearrangement joins TRBV13 to TRBJ2-5; 10 bases map to TRBD1. The source material was PBMCs. The TCR originated in a woman in her late teens or twenties in good health. CDR3 amino acids: CASSFRAGTGEVGTQYF. CDR3 in DNA: TGTGCCAGCAGCTTCAGGGCCGGGACAGGGGAAGTGGGGACCCAGTACTTC. The variable domain in full, with the rest retrieved from reference TRBV13 and TRBJ2-5, is AAGVIQSPRHLIKEKRETATLKCYPIPRHDTVYWYQQGPGQDPQFLISFYEKMQSDKGSIPDRFSAQQFSDYHSELNMSSLELGDSALYFCASSFRAGTGEVGTQYFGPGTRLLVL.